This TCR beta chain is from a study of blood T cell repertoires in COVID-19. The wider study: PBMCs, B-cell-depleted T cells, or T cells provided the cDNA or gDNA that made up the material.

Per the authors' pipeline: From reference gene primer amplification, estimates of nucleated cell counts were derived. Clones were read by immunoSEQ multiplex PCR, and TCRdb kept only the in-frame ones, dropping some. V and J calls and clone size are those listed in that table; D and trimming were worked out from the DNA. The sample lists approximately 240,000 clones; around 87% were seen once. This clone was found a few times. Between the trimmed V and J ends, which lost 8 bases and 0 bases, there was a span of 5 bases. The CDR3 covers 11 residues. CDR1 MDHEN and CDR2 SYDVKM come from the germline V gene. Recruitment covered about 25 US areas and drew participants whose ages spanned about 18 to 95 years. Donors were grouped by their self-reported clinical history.

Sample: PBMCs or T cells enriched from blood (not recorded which). The chain employs TRBV28 and TRBJ2-7; possible D gene TRBD2, 5 bases. The TCR was taken from a woman under 40 with acute COVID-19. The DNA for the CDR3 is TGTGCCAGCGGGAGCTCCTACGAGCAGTACTTC. Amino acids: CASGSSYEQYF. Looking up the rest from reference TRBV28 and TRBJ2-7 gives the full variable domain: DVKVTQSSRYLVKRTGEKVFLECVQDMDHENMFWYRQDPGLGLRLIYFSYDVKMKEKGDIPEGYSVSREKKERFSLILESASTNQTSMYLCASGSSYEQYFGPGTRLTVT.